The rows below give T cell receptor beta chains drawn from one sample of a study of blood T cell repertoires in COVID-19. This table comes from immunoSEQ multiplex PCR, and its TCRdb copy is limited to in-frame clones, with some not included. The sample comprises 200,000 to 250,000 clones, roughly 84% of which are singletons, and 15% to 20% rests with the top ten. Source material: peripheral blood. These receptor sequences come from a woman older than 75 with active or convalescent COVID-19. Both conserved end residues are trimmed from each CDR3.

v_call cdr3_aa
TRBV9 ASSVDQGFYGYT
TRBV7-2 ASSREVTTYNSPLH
TRBV5-4 ASSSTDRGVREQY
TRBV5-8 ASTVRGGGYT
TRBV7-3 ASSSDRGRSDTQY
TRBV18 ASFSYTDTQY
TRBV7-2 ASSFQRGPYNEQF
TRBV27 ASSPWRGRGYNEKLF
TRBV7-3 ASSLQAGGSYT
TRBV7-3 ASSLILRGGSTDTQY
TRBV7-9 ASSFGEYNEQF
TRBV25-1 ASSRDRGLTEAF
TRBV6-5 ASTVSRGFTEAF
TRBV19 ASSQGLAGGQDIQY
TRBV5-1 ASSIENSGGEQY
TRBV29-1 SVELSAGELF